This T cell receptor (beta chain) is from a study of cytomegalovirus exposure and HLA in healthy donors (dated by TCRdb to the late 2010s). Regarding the complete study: An earlier analysis of approximately 550 of the donors reported 250 to 350 Gb of sequence data and 117 million unique TCR beta sequences from about 180 million T cells. A later analysis re-examined previously published TCR beta repertoires from about 700 donors and added high-resolution HLA genotyping to investigate patterns of TCR occurrence. The study combined high-throughput TCR immunosequencing, statistical association of individual TCRs with disease status, and machine learning to predict cytomegalovirus infection status. The study aimed to test whether cataloging public T cell receptors could reveal signatures of past pathogen exposure. In an earlier analysis of 500 to 650 of the donors, high-throughput TCR beta sequencing was used to judge whether each TCR beta V gene segment behaved as functional or pseudogenic. HLA typing covered class I and class II loci at four-digit resolution. Of the approximately 400 genotyped donors, 80% to 90% were placed in the genetic ancestry cluster associated with self-reported Caucasian donors. On average, around 240,000 unique TCR beta nucleotide sequences were sequenced per donor among 398 genotyped donors of the cohort, with around 19% of those sequences being non-productive. Roughly 300 gigabases of sequencing data and tens of millions of unique TCR sequences made up an early release that covered several hundred HLA-typed donors. Donor age, sex, ethnicity and CMV serostatus were collected together with the repertoire data. Rather than drawing on any new phenotypic data, the later analysis identified candidate immune exposures from TCR beta sequences and the way those sequences occurred across donors. The number of typed donors differed by locus: about 629-630 for A, B, C, DRB1 and DQB1; 522 for DQA1; 606 for DPA1; and approximately 450 for DPB1. Besides the first cohort of 666 subjects, a separate validation cohort made up of 120 different subjects was used. In a later genetic analysis, genome-wide SNP genotypes for about three fifths of the 666 donors were used, and that subset was treated as a discovery cohort. The T cell repertoires of around 670 subjects were profiled by immunosequencing and related to cytomegalovirus serostatus. A few DR-DQ haplotypes were treated as single units for association and clustering because of strong linkage in the cohort. Every discovery cohort repertoire had been produced on one sequencing platform.

The cohort was made up of approximately 670 healthy bone marrow donors. At the time of sampling, every cohort member was nominally healthy, though immune exposures that went unrecorded were likely present. The donor tested CMV seronegative and was one of the 352 seronegative cohort members. A peripheral blood sample was collected from each donor, and TCR beta sequencing was performed on peripheral blood mononuclear cells. The Qiagen DNeasy Blood Extraction Kit was used to extract genomic DNA from the blood cell samples. A remark on this clone: What this receptor recognizes is not known. No much larger clone exists at a distance of one base, and base qualities are not known.

The library was prepared using the immunoSEQ multiplex PCR assay. For the multiplex PCR, a mixture combining 60 forward primers for TCR Vbeta segments and 13 reverse primers for TCR Jbeta segments was used. The CDR3 region of rearranged TCR beta genes was amplified from genomic DNA by a multiplex PCR assay. The Illumina HiSeq System was used to sequence the amplified TCR beta libraries as 87-base-pair reads. The paper's data handling went like this. A later analysis counted approximately 84 million unique TCR beta chains across the 500 to 850 repertoires, and some 12 million of these chains were shared by at least two donors. A nearest-neighbor algorithm error-corrected the raw reads and collapsed the reads into unique sequences, merging closely related sequences to remove PCR and sequencing errors. To assign V, D and J gene segments, CDR3 sequences were aligned to IMGT reference sequences. Each retained sequence needed at least a six-nucleotide match to both a V gene segment and a J gene segment. A rearrangement counted as productive if the CDR3 had no stop codons and remained in frame with V and J, and every other rearrangement counted as non-productive. Following IMGT convention, CDR3 was defined as the stretch from the second conserved V-encoded cysteine up to the conserved J-encoded phenylalanine. Sequences without an unambiguous match to a single V gene segment were excluded from the earlier analysis of several hundred of the donors. An earlier analysis of 587 of the donors called V segments functional above 56.7% productive rearrangements and segregating when the between-donor standard deviation exceeded 5%. A statistical classification framework was built for diagnosing cytomegalovirus status from the catalog of TCR beta chain sequences. V and J gene assignment, in a later analysis, came from comparing TCR nucleotide sequences with IMGT/GENE-DB human TR gene sequences. The TCRdist pipeline was used in a later analysis to assign CDR3 sequences and most-parsimonious VDJ recombination scenarios. In a later analysis, each TCR beta chain was defined by its CDR3 amino acid sequence together with its V-gene family, and reads without a unique V-gene family were excluded. A later analysis removed 500 to 600 highly shared, low-generation-probability nucleotide sequences to deal with suspected cross-contamination and a sequencing artifact. In a later analysis, a clonal expansion index was calculated for each public chain from normalized within-repertoire ranks of inferred template counts. A later analysis computed generation probabilities with a VDJ recombination model fitted to out-of-frame rearrangements, and checked the results against IGoR. A later analysis scored TCR-TCR, TCR-HLA and TCR-CMV co-occurrence with hypergeometric tests, applying a repertoire-size bias correction to TCR pairs. False discovery rates were estimated in a later analysis by permuting HLA or CMV assignments 20 times. In a later analysis, co-occurring TCRs were grouped using DBSCAN, and TCRdist sequence similarity was added for clustering within HLA-allele-positive subsets. Co-occurrence clustering excluded repertoires with fewer than 30,000 or more than 120,000 public chains, plus five with anomalous nucleotide sharing. In its TCRdb copy, this immuneACCESS table keeps in-frame sequences only and misses some clones. Where compared with another copy, unresolved V genes explain less than half of these, and the others have no known cause. V and J calls plus clone size are reproduced from that table; the DNA served to infer D and trimming. This sample is represented by about 200,000 clones; about four fifths of them were singletons. The leading ten clones occupy approximately 1.1% of the sample.

Results and caveats for the whole study, not just this receptor: A later genetic analysis associated a missense DCLRE1C variant with V-gene and J-gene trimming of TCR beta chains, and an independent cohort replicated the association. In a later genetic analysis, fewer N-insertions in productive TCRs were reported among donors in an Asian-associated ancestry cluster than the 666-donor mean. A further reported finding was that TCR beta sequences accurately predicted the HLA-A and HLA-B alleles for most subjects in the first cohort. In vitro tests confirmed that three of the cytomegalovirus-associated TCR beta chains recognize cytomegalovirus antigens. The earlier analysis of almost 600 of the donors excluded approximately 15 rarely observed V segments, including chromosome 9 orphons, because counts were too low. Linkage disequilibrium might explain the correlated functional status among segregating V segments, but an unknown experimental factor could not be ruled out. Most TCR sequences were observed very rarely across donors, whereas some public TCRs were present in many individuals. A total of roughly 160 TCR beta chains were listed by the study as associated with cytomegalovirus. The only immune exposure information available for the cohort was CMV serostatus. Roughly uniform sequencing depth across donors was assumed in presence/absence analyses, although this assumption may not hold. According to the authors, the approach could potentially be generalized to other disease states and immunological phenotypes. In a later analysis, several top co-occurrence clusters were reported to appear linked to parvovirus B19, influenza, CMV and Epstein-Barr virus. In a later analysis, HLA-associated TCR beta chains showed more clonal expansion and lower generation probabilities than non-associated chains that were equally common. Specific HLA alleles were associated with over 15,000 TCR beta sequences at a false discovery rate of 0.05 in a later analysis. An earlier analysis of 587 of the donors showed that most TCR beta V segments appeared in productive rearrangements either about 87% or about 30% of the time, which broadly matched IMGT annotations. Most CMV-associated TCR beta chains appeared to be HLA-restricted in a later analysis, and the HLA associations seemed to be driven largely by CMV exposure. According to a later analysis, TCR association rates differed among HLA loci, with DRB1 alleles showing the most associated TCRs and HLA-C alleles showing the fewest. HLA typing was unavailable for some donors at each locus, so association tests used only the typed subset. Because the 87-base-pair reads could not distinguish some IMGT-functional V segments, including TRBV6-2 and TRBV6-3, those segments were excluded. When HLA alleles, especially DR and DQ, strongly co-occurred, attributing TCR associations to individual alleles was difficult. A cluster of highly shared sequence variants was judged likely to represent a technical artifact of the sequencing pipeline. Only TCR beta chains were sequenced in this cohort, and the absence of alpha or paired-chain data limited detectable features. The classifier was reported to diagnose cytomegalovirus status with high specificity and sensitivity in both the original cohort and the validation cohort.

CDR1 and CDR2 are read off the germline V gene as SGHNT and YENEEA. The CDR3 measures 16 amino acids from cysteine to phenylalanine. The sequence is cut down to CDR3 DNA, 48 bases in frame from base 1. Trimming leaves V shorter by 1 base and J shorter by 4 bases, with the junction holding 7 bases beyond the gene matches. The sequenced sample consisted of PBMCs. This clonotype was sampled from a woman between 40 and 55 years old in good health and CMV-seronegative. The receptor chain draws on TRBV11-3 and TRBJ1-2, with TRBD1 matching 9 junction bases. At the DNA level, the sequence is TGTGCCAGCAGCTTAGGAGACTTGACAGGGGGCTATGGCTACACCTTC. This translates into CASSLGDLTGGYGYTF.